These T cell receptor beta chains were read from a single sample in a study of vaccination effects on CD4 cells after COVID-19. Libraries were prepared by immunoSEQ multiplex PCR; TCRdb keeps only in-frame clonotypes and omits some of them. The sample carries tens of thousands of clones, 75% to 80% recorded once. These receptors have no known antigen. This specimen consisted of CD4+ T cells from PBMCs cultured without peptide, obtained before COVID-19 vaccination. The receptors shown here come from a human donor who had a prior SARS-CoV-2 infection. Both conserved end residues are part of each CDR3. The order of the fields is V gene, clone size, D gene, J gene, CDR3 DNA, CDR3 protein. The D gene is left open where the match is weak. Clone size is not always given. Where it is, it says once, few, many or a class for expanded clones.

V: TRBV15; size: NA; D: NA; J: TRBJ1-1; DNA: TGTGCCACCAGCAGAGCGCCAGCGGGCGGGGACACTGAAGCTTTCTTT; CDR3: CATSRAPAGGDTEAFF
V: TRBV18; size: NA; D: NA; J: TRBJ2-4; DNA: TGTGCCAGCTCACCGCAGGGGATTATGAACATTCAGTACTTC; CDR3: CASSPQGIMNIQYF
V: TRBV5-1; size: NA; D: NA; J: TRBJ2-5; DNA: TGCGCCAGCAGCTCCTCCGTGAGCGGGCAAGAGACCCAGTACTTC; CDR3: CASSSSVSGQETQYF
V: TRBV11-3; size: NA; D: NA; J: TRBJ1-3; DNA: TGTGCCAGCAGCTCAGGGAATGGAAACACCATATATTTT; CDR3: CASSSGNGNTIYF
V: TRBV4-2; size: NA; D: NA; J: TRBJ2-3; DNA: TGTGCCAGCAGCCAAAATACCGGGGCGGCCGCAGATACGCAGTATTTT; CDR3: CASSQNTGAAADTQYF
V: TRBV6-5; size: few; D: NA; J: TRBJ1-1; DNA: TGTGCCAGCAGTCCAGCAGGCCAGGGGATCCTTGAAGCTTTCTTT; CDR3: CASSPAGQGILEAFF
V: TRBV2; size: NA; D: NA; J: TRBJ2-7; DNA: TGTGCCAGCAGTGAAGTAGGGGAAAAGGACTACGAGCAGTACTTC; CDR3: CASSEVGEKDYEQYF
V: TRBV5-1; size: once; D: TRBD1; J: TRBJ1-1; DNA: TGCGCCAGCAGCTTTGGAGGGGGCGGTGAGGCTTTCTTT; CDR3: CASSFGGGGEAFF
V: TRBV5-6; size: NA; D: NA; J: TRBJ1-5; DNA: TGTGCCAGCAGCTCCACTAGTTCGAGACAGCCCCAGCATTTT; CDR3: CASSSTSSRQPQHF
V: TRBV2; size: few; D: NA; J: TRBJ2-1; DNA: TGTGCCAGCAGTGTGTATGTCATTGGGGGGTACAATGAGCAGTTCTTC; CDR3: CASSVYVIGGYNEQFF
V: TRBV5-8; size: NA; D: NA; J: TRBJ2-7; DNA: TGTGCCAGCAGCGATCACTATGTCCTGAGCTCCTACGAGCAGTACTTC; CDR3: CASSDHYVLSSYEQYF
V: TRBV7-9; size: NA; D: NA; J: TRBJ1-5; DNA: TGTGCCAGCAGCTTAAGGGGGGACCAGCCCCAGCATTTT; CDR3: CASSLRGDQPQHF
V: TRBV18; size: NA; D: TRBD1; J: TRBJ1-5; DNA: TGTGCCAGCTCACCAGGACAGGGCCCTAGTCAGCCCCAGCATTTT; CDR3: CASSPGQGPSQPQHF
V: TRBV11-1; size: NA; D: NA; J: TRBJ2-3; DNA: TGTGCCAGCAGCCTCGGGTCCGGGAACACAGATACGCAGTATTTT; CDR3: CASSLGSGNTDTQYF
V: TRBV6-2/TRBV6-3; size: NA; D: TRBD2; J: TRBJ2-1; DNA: TGTGCCAGCAGTCGTGGCGGGAGTACATACAATGAGCAGTTCTTC; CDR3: CASSRGGSTYNEQFF
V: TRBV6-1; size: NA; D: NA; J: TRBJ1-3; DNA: TGTGCCAGCAGTGACCCCGGAGGGGTATCTGGAAACACCATATATTTT; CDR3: CASSDPGGVSGNTIYF
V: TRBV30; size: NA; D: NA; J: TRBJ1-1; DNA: TGTGCCTGGAGTGTAGGGGTCCCGAACACTGAAGCTTTCTTT; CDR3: CAWSVGVPNTEAFF
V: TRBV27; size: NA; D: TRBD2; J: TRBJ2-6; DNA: TGTGCCAGCAGGTTCCTGGGGGCGGGGGGATACTCTGGGGCCAACGTCCTGACTTTC; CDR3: CASRFLGAGGYSGANVLTF
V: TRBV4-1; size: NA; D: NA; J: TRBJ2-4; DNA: TGCGCCAGCAGCCAAGACCATTGGATCGGGTACATTCAGTACTTC; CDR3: CASSQDHWIGYIQYF
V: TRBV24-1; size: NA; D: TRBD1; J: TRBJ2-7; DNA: TGTGCCACCAGTGATTCTACGACCGGGACAGGGTACCCCCCCTACGAGCAGTACTTC; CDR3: CATSDSTTGTGYPPYEQYF
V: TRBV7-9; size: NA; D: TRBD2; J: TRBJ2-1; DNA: TGTGCCAGCAGCAAGACTAGCGGGTCGGGTTATGGGTTCTTC; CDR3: CASSKTSGSGYGFF
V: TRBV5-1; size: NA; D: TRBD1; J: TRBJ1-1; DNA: TGCGCCAGCAGCTCAGTCCCGGGACAGGGGACGAACACTGAAGCTTTCTTT; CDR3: CASSSVPGQGTNTEAFF
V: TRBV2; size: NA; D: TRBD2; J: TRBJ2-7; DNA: TGTGCCAGCAGTGGCGGGACTAGCGGGAGCGCAACCTACGAGCAGTACTTC; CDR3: CASSGGTSGSATYEQYF
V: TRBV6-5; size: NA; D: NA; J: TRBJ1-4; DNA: TGTGCCAGCAGTCGCGCGGGGGCAACTAATGAAAAACTGTTTTTT; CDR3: CASSRAGATNEKLFF
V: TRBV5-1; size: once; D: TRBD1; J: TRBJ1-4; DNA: TGCGCCAGCAGACGCGGGACAGGGGAGCCTAATGAAAAACTGTTTTTT; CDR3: CASRRGTGEPNEKLFF
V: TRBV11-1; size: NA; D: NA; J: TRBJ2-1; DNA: TGTGCCAGCAGCTCCTTGGGGAGCTCCTACAATGAGCAGTTCTTC; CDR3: CASSSLGSSYNEQFF
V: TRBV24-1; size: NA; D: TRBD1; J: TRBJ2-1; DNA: TGTGCTACAGGGGATGGAGATGAGCAGTTCTTC; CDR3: CATGDGDEQFF
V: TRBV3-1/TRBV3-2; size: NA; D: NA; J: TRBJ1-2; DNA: TGTGCCAGCAGCCAAGTCCGTAACAGTCCTAACTATGGCTACACCTTC; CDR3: CASSQVRNSPNYGYTF
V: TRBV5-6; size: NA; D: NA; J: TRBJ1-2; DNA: TGTGCCAGCAGCTCCCGGGAATTGGGCGACAAGGACTATGGCTACACCTTC; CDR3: CASSSRELGDKDYGYTF
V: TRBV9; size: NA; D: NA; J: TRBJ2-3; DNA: TGTGCCAGCAGCGTAGCACCGGGAGTGGGCTCAGATACGCAGTATTTT; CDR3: CASSVAPGVGSDTQYF
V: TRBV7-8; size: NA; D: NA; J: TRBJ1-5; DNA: TGTGCCAGCAGCTTAGGGAGGGGTCGCAATCAGCCCCAGCATTTT; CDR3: CASSLGRGRNQPQHF
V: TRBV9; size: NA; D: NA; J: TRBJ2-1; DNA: TGTGCCAGCACAGCCGGTCGGGGGTTAGGAGAGCAGTTCTTC; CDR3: CASTAGRGLGEQFF
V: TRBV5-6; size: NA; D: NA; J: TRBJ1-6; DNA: TGTGCCAGCACCCTGGGGTACTCTCAGAATTCACCCCTCCACTTT; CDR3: CASTLGYSQNSPLHF
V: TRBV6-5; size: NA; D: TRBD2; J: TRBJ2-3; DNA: TGTGCCAGCACTCAGGGACTAGCGGAGACAGATACGCAGTATTTT; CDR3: CASTQGLAETDTQYF
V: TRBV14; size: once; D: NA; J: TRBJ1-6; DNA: TGTGCCAGCAGCCAAATGGGGAAGGTTAATTCACCCCTCCACTTT; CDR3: CASSQMGKVNSPLHF
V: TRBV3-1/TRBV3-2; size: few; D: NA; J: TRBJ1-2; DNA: TGTGCCAGCAGCCAAGATCAGATCTATGGCTACACCTTC; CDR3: CASSQDQIYGYTF
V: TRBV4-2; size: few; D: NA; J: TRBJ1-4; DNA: TGTGCCAGCAGCCAGTCCACAGGGTGGGAGGATGAAAAACTGTTTTTT; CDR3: CASSQSTGWEDEKLFF
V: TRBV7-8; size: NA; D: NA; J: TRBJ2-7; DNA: TGTGCCAGCAGCTTAACTGTTGTGCGGGGACAGATAGATTACGAGCAGTACTTC; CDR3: CASSLTVVRGQIDYEQYF
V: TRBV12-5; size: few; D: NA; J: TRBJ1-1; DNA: TGTGCTAGTGGTTCCATCACGAACACTGAAGCTTTCTTT; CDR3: CASGSITNTEAFF
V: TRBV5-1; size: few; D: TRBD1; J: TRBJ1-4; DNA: TGCGCCAGCAGCTTGTCAGGGGGCGATGAAAAACTGTTTTTT; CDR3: CASSLSGGDEKLFF
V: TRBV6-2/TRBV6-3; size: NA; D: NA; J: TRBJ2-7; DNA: TGTGCCAGCAGTTGGCTGTCCTACGAGCAGTACTTC; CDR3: CASSWLSYEQYF
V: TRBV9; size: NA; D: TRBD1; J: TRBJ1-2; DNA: TGTGCCAGCAGCGCCGAAGGGGGACAGCCGTATGGCTACACCTTC; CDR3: CASSAEGGQPYGYTF
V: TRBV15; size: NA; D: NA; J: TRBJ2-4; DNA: TGTGCCACCAGCAGAGATCCCAGGGATGAGGCCAAAAACATTCAGTACTTC; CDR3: CATSRDPRDEAKNIQYF
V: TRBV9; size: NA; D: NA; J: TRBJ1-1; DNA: TGTGCCAGCAGCGAAGACGGTTACACTGAAGCTTTCTTT; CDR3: CASSEDGYTEAFF
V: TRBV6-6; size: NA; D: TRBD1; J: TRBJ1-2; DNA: TGTGCCAGCAGCTGGGACAGAGCTAACTATGGCTACACCTTC; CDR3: CASSWDRANYGYTF